This T cell receptor beta chain stems from a study of cytomegalovirus exposure and HLA in healthy donors (TCRdb year 2017). Broadly, across the study: According to a later analysis, one platform produced both the 120 validation repertoires and the approximately 600 repertoires of the first cohort. The study aimed to test whether cataloging public T cell receptors could reveal signatures of past pathogen exposure. In addition to the first cohort of approximately 670 subjects, a separate validation cohort of approximately 110 different subjects was used. To predict cytomegalovirus infection status, the study brought together high-throughput TCR immunosequencing, statistical association of individual TCRs with disease status, and machine learning.

The library relied on the immunoSEQ multiplex PCR assay. On the study's bioinformatics: A statistical classification framework was built for diagnosing cytomegalovirus status from the catalog of TCR beta chain sequences. TCRdb retrieved this table from immuneACCESS and kept in-frame rearrangements only. Not all clones are present; in checked studies, unresolved V genes account for under half, and no reason is known for the remainder. V and J calls and clone size come straight from that table; D and trimming were deduced from the DNA. Here the sample has around 180,000 clones; 86% occur a single time. Jointly, the top ten make up more than 1.4% of the sample. Donors formed part of the validation cohort, which comprised over a hundred subjects and was distinct from the first cohort of under 850 subjects. V is cut by 3 bases and J by 0 bases, and the space between the germline ends is 12 bases. Reading the germline V gene gives CDR1 SQVTM and CDR2 ANQGSEA. The CDR3, from cysteine to phenylalanine, totals 15 residues. The entry retains the CDR3 DNA only, 45 bases that are in frame from base 1.

Of note for this clone: There is no known antigen for this receptor. It has no much larger one-base neighbor in the sample; base qualities were not kept.

Here is what the overall study found, with its caveats: A total of roughly 160 TCR beta chains were listed by the study as associated with cytomegalovirus. Most TCR sequences were observed very rarely across donors, whereas some public TCRs were present in many individuals. The classifier was reported to diagnose cytomegalovirus status with high specificity and sensitivity in both the original cohort and the validation cohort. The validation cohort had no HLA typing available for a later analysis, so co-occurrence within that cohort was assessed over all 120 or so repertoires. The authors suggested that the approach could potentially be extended to other disease states and immunological phenotypes. A later analysis found that TCRs clustered in the first cohort also tended to co-occur in the roughly 120 validation repertoires, with 94% of cluster scores above 0. In vitro tests confirmed that a few of the cytomegalovirus-associated TCR beta chains recognize cytomegalovirus antigens.

The clonotype originates from a woman between 18 and 29 years old in good health and CMV-seronegative. The chain links TRBV29-1 with TRBJ1-3; TRBD1 could be the D gene, as 6 bases match. Sequencing was done on a sample of PBMCs. This receptor has the CDR3 CSVEAGGPSGNTIYF. Here is the DNA: TGCAGCGTTGAGGCTGGGGGCCCCTCTGGAAACACCATATATTTT. Reference TRBV29-1 and TRBJ1-3 proteins supply the regions before and after the CDR3; the full variable domain is: SAVISQKPSRDICQRGTSLTIQCQVDSQVTMMFWYRQQPGQSLTLIATANQGSEATYESGFVIDKFPISRPNLTFSTLTVSNMSPEDSSIYLCSVEAGGPSGNTIYFGEGSWLTVV.